This TCR beta chain was sequenced for a study of T cells after yellow fever vaccination. V was pared by 5 bases and J by 9 bases, with 4 bases of the junction left unmatched. The length of the CDR3 is 13 residues. CDR1 is DFQATT, CDR2 SNEGSKA, per germline (reference sequence). MiXCR was run by TCRdb on the 5' RACE reads, yielding one entry per CDR3 protein. The sample consists of 250,000 or so distinct CDR3 sequences, more than 6.5% of them appearing once. The chain employs TRBV20-1 and TRBJ2-1, with 13 nucleotides matching TRBD2. The clonotype was recovered from a man aged 30 to 39 who received the YFV17D yellow fever vaccine. The input for sequencing was CD4+ T cells sorted from PBMCs, taken on the day of the yellow fever booster vaccination. The CDR3, as DNA: TGCAGTGCTGTGGGACTAGCGGGAAGTGAGCAGTTCTTC. This sequence encodes CSAVGLAGSEQFF.